Reported below is one T cell receptor beta chain. This receptor's antigen is unknown. Qualities for individual bases were not recorded, and no much larger clone is one base off. The data belong to a study of shared clonotypes between healthy human individuals (dated by TCRdb to the early 2020s). Study-wide context: A couple of women and three men aged 18 to 49 years were included in the cohort. For each donor, three plates each were used for CD4 naive and CD4 memory, two plates were used for CD8 naive, and one plate was used for CD8 memory. To estimate repertoire size and how much clonotypes are shared between individuals, the study performed deep sequencing of blood TCR repertoires from a few healthy adults. Libraries were prepared and TCR repertoires were sequenced by different laboratories using diverse techniques, in order to increase sequencing depth and limit assay-specific biases. Leukapheresis yielded between about 0.94 and 10 billion PBMCs per donor.

Using the deep immunoSEQ assay, multiplex PCR amplified TCR CDR3 regions from genomic DNA. For each cell subset, the extracted genomic DNA was distributed evenly across all wells of several immunoSEQ 96-well plates, and each plate served as one replicate. For sorted subsets, 200 to 250 ng of genomic DNA, equivalent to around 29,000 T cell genomes, went into each replicate PCR. Purified libraries were quantified with a Qubit 3.0 fluorometer, sized on a Bioanalyzer 2100, and re-quantified with the KAPA Library Quantification kit. Every immunoSEQ 96-well plate was sequenced on a separate single-read 150-cycle Illumina NextSeq 550 flow cell. The published analysis was carried out like this. Because the immunoSEQ output held only junctional sequences and lacked quality scores, the filtering could not match the filtering applied to full-length reads. To assign V/J genes and CDR3, sequences were annotated against IMGT germline references using PyIR, a Python wrapper for IgBLAST v1.9. Any read was removed if the V/J assignment was weak (E-value above 1e-6), the CDR3 was missing, or the read contained stop codons, out-of-frame junctions, or ambiguous translated residues. A V3J clonotype was defined by an identical inferred V gene, J gene, and CDR3 amino acid sequence. Percentage overlap between repertoires was computed as shared unique clonotypes divided by the size of the smaller repertoire. RTK rarefaction, the Chao1 estimator, and Recon v2.1 estimates of unobserved clonotypes were used to assess repertoire richness. For all TCRbeta clonotypes obtained by the gDNA method from four donors, generation probabilities were computed with OLGA. Sourced from immuneACCESS, this table was stored by TCRdb with only in-frame sequences that have V and J called. A share of the clones is absent; for the studies checked, an unresolved V gene accounts for under half, and the remainder has no known explanation. The DNA gave D and trimming, while V, J and clone size come from that table. This sample is represented by roughly 2,500,000 clones; 80% to 95% of them were singletons. The top ten clonotypes cover more than 0.35% of the sample.

What the research found in general, with its limitations: Because the study included a small number of donors, the genetic and exposure-history diversity represented was limited. About 5% of naive CD4, roughly 3.6% of naive CD8, around 2.3% of memory CD4, and approximately 0.4% of memory CD8 clonotypes were shared across several donors. Higher generation probabilities were observed for clonotypes shared by all four sorted-subset donors than for non-shared clonotypes. Sampling was restricted to blood, and TCR repertoires in tissues likely differ from the TCR repertoires found in blood. Pairwise subsampling indicated that sequencing depth was expected to affect the degree of clonotype sharing among donors. Even with the large sequencing depth, rarefaction of the sorted-subset datasets indicated that sequencing was incomplete. Naive subsets generally had larger estimated clonotype richness than memory subsets.

The donors were healthy, HIV-negative adults who had no recently reported acute infections or vaccinations. Every donor was a Caucasian adult residing in Nashville, Tennessee, USA. CD4+ T cells were enriched through magnetic negative selection, after which naive cells were positively selected on CD45RA and the remaining negative fraction served as the memory subset. After blood collection by leukapheresis, PBMCs were isolated using Ficoll-Histopaque density gradient centrifugation and then cryopreserved in the vapor phase of liquid nitrogen. Purity and quantity of every magnetically sorted T cell population were checked by analytical flow cytometry. From each sorted fraction, genomic DNA was isolated and quantified by UV absorbance on a Nanodrop 2000c. The specimen was naive CD4+ T cells from PBMCs. What the cell subset or site label conveys for this sample: CD45RA+ positively selected. This clonotype was sampled from a man aged 18-30 years in good health. Some clones in this sample may be carry-over from other donors' samples.

The CDR3 protein is CASSLGGPRRNQPQHF. The sequenced DNA is TGTGCCAGCAGCTTGGGCGGCCCACGGCGCAATCAGCCCCAGCATTTT. Recombination joined TRBV5-6 with TRBJ1-5; the D gene cannot be named for sure. From cysteine to phenylalanine, the CDR3 is 16 amino acids long. Here the CDR3 DNA is all that survives: 48 bases in frame from base 1. CDR1 and CDR2 were assigned from the germline V gene as SGHDT and YYEEEE. Relative to germline, V is 0 bases shorter and J is 2 bases shorter, with 12 bases between their ends.